The 22 T cell receptor beta chains listed next were all sequenced from one sample in a study of T-cell reconstitution after alpha-beta-depleted transplantation in children (dated by TCRdb to 2015 to 2016). Library prep was done by PCR. Sequenced using an Illumina HiSeq 2500. Molecular barcoding was employed in the preparation of TCR libraries, with unique molecular identifiers being used to normalize TCRbeta repertoire quantification. TCRdb reprocessing: public reads trimmed at Q25 with fastp, clones called with MiXCR, in-frame beta chains kept. Here each entry gathers all rows of one CDR3 protein and keeps the most common genes and DNA. Across this sample there are about 540,000 distinct CDR3 sequences, with approximately 16% seen only once. Clones ranked in the top ten supply around 3.3% of the sample. Sequencing was performed on PBMCs from the stem cell graft donor, taken from the stem cell graft. Every receptor here comes from a human donor who donated a stem cell graft to a child with acute lymphoblastic leukemia.

There are a few counts of this clonotype. The genes are TRBV20-1 and TRBJ2-7; D is ambiguous. V shed 6 bases and J shed 3 bases, with 15 bases lying between them. In germline, CDR1 is DFQATT, CDR2 SNEGSKA (reference sequence). The CDR3 is 13 amino acids. CDR3: CSANGRVGYEQYF. The DNA of the CDR3 is TGCAGTGCCAACGGCCGGGTAGGCTACGAGCAGTACTTC.

The gene calls are TRBV7-6 and TRBJ2-2, with D possibly being TRBD1 (6 bases). This CDR3 has 16 amino acids. The V gene's germline CDR1 is SGHVS and CDR2 FNYEAQ. V was cut by 5 bases and J by 8 bases, with 21 bases left in between. The CDR3 here is CASSPPGLQGTGELFF. The CDR3 DNA reads TGTGCCAGCAGCCCGCCAGGACTGCAGGGGACAGGGGAGCTGTTTTTT.

The rearrangement links TRBV4-1 to TRBJ2-7, with D hard to call. Trimming took off 0 bases at V and 0 bases at J, with 12 bases between the two ends. In germline, CDR1 is MGHRA, CDR2 YSYEKL. CDR3 length equals 16 residues. CDR3 sequence: CASSQDDGRSSYEQYF. The CDR3 DNA follows: TGCGCCAGCAGCCAAGATGACGGACGTAGCTCCTACGAGCAGTACTTC.

A few counts support this clonotype. The chain joins TRBV18 to TRBJ2-5; D gene uncertain. CDR3 size: 12 residues. CDR1 is KGHSH and CDR2 is LQKENI in the germline V gene. Trimming removed 3 bases from V and 4 bases from J, with 6 bases in between. The CDR3 DNA reads as TGTGCCAGCTCACCTTTATCAGAGACCCAGTACTTC. The encoded protein is CASSPLSETQYF.

The J gene is TRBJ1-1, the V gene TRBV7-8; D remains unclear. Germline values: CDR1 SGHVS, CDR2 FQNEAQ. V gave up 0 bases and J gave up 6 bases, with 8 bases separating them. The CDR3 extends over 13 amino acids. The CDR3 DNA sequence: TGTGCCAGCAGCTTAGCCTACACGGCTGAAGCTTTCTTT. Its translation is CASSLAYTAEAFF. Together with reference TRBV7-8 and TRBJ1-1, the CDR3 gives the full variable domain: GAGVSQSPRYKVAKRGQDVALRCDPISGHVSLFWYQQALGQGPEFLTYFQNEAQLDKSGLPSDRFFAERPEGSVSTLKIQRTQQEDSAVYLCASSLAYTAEAFFGQGTRLTVV.

This clonotype was seen just once. V usage is TRBV9 and J usage is TRBJ1-2, with D possibly being TRBD1 (5 bases). CDR3 size: 15 residues. Trimming took 3 bases from V and 3 from J, leaving 15 bases between them. From germline, CDR1 is SGDLS and CDR2 YYNGEE. CDR3 loop: CASSAGDAGHYGYTF. Written as DNA, the CDR3 is TGTGCCAGCAGCGCCGGGGACGCAGGACACTATGGCTACACCTTC. Variable domain in full (rest from reference TRBV9 and TRBJ1-2): DSGVTQTPKHLITATGQRVTLRCSPRSGDLSVYWYQQSLDQGLQFLIQYYNGEERAKGNILERFSAQQFPDLHSELNLSSLELGDSALYFCASSAGDAGHYGYTFGSGTRLTVV.

CDR3 loop: CAWSKRGPLHF. CDR3 coding DNA: TGTGCCTGGAGTAAAAGGGGTCCCCTCCACTTT. The chain recombines TRBV30 with TRBJ1-6, with D possibly matching TRBD1 (5 bases). The CDR3 loop spans 11 amino acids. V lost 2 bases and J lost 13, with 9 bases in between. From germline, CDR1 is GTSNPN and CDR2 SVGIG (reference sequence).

This clonotype was seen more than once but under ten times. This sequence joins TRBV27 and TRBJ2-7, with D hard to call. CDR3 length equals 13 residues. CDR1 is MNHEY, CDR2 SMNVEV, per germline (reference sequence). The V end lost 3 bases, the J end lost 0 bases, and 6 bases lay between the germline ends. The CDR3 protein is CASSFTYSYEQYF. Written as DNA, the CDR3 is TGTGCCAGCAGTTTCACGTACTCCTACGAGCAGTACTTC.

This clonotype has only a few counts. The chain combines TRBV2 with TRBJ1-1; 7 bases agree with TRBD1. CDR3 length: 14 residues. Losses at the gene ends were 10 bases for V and 6 bases for J; bases not matched to a gene: 14. Germline lookup yields CDR1 SNHLY and CDR2 FYNNEI. Here the CDR3 reads CAIQGSSGIAEAFF. For the CDR3, the DNA is TGTGCCATACAGGGGTCATCAGGTATTGCTGAAGCTTTCTTT.

This sequence joins TRBV6-2 or TRBV6-3 and TRBJ1-2, with D possibly TRBD1 on 6 matching bases. Germline V gene sequence: CDR1 MNHEY, CDR2 SVGEGT. V lost 0 bases and J 8 bases, leaving 13 bases between the germline ends. CDR3 length equals 14 residues. CDR3 DNA sequence: TGTGCCAGCAGTTACTCGGCGGGGGGCAAAGGCTACACCTTC. It yields the protein CASSYSAGGKGYTF.

This clonotype was recorded a few times. The chain joins TRBV4-1 to TRBJ2-7; TRBD2 agrees at 8 bases. Germline CDR1 reads MGHRA; CDR2 reads YSYEKL. The CDR3 length is 13 residues. Trimming cost V 3 bases and J 7 bases; bases outside gene matches: 5. CDR3 bases: TGCGCCAGCAGCCAGCAGGCGGGGGGAGAGCAGTACTTC. Amino acids: CASSQQAGGEQYF.

This sequence joins TRBV9 and TRBJ2-1, with 10 bases aligning to TRBD2. CDR3 length equals 16 residues. Germline CDR1 reads SGDLS; CDR2 reads YYNGEE. J was trimmed by 2 bases and V by 0 bases; bases with no gene match: 2. The CDR3 here is CASSVATSGTYNEQFF. For the CDR3, the DNA is TGTGCCAGCAGCGTAGCAACTAGCGGGACCTACAATGAGCAGTTCTTC.

J is TRBJ2-5 and V is TRBV5-1; no clear D gene. The CDR3 covers 15 residues. Trimming stripped 5 bases from V and 0 bases from J, with 14 bases between. Germline CDR1 is SGHRS and CDR2 is YFSETQ. Here the CDR3 reads CASSLSWTYQETQYF. The CDR3 nucleotides read TGCGCCAGCAGTCTTTCCTGGACGTACCAAGAGACCCAGTACTTC.

The chain combines TRBV12-3 or TRBV12-4 with TRBJ1-5; possible D gene TRBD1, 6 bases. The CDR3 is made up of 15 amino acids. V lost 2 bases and J lost 6, with 14 bases in between. CDR3 region: CASSLLGQPSQPQHF. The CDR3 DNA reads TGTGCCAGCAGTTTACTCGGACAGCCTAGTCAGCCCCAGCATTTT.

This clonotype was counted a few times. Here the CDR3 reads CASSTGTGIDGANVLTF. The CDR3 DNA follows: TGTGCCAGCAGCACCGGGACAGGTATTGACGGGGCCAACGTCCTGACTTTC. The rearrangement uses TRBV9 and TRBJ2-6; 8 nucleotides align to TRBD1. With V trimmed by 4 bases and J by 4 bases, 10 bases remained unmatched. CDR3 length: 17 residues. Per germline, CDR1 SGDLS and CDR2 YYNGEE.

Here the CDR3 reads CASSGLAGGSYNEQFF. CDR3 in DNA: TGTGCCAGCAGCGGACTAGCGGGAGGGTCCTACAATGAGCAGTTCTTC. The chain is built from TRBV12-3 or TRBV12-4 and TRBJ2-1, with 15 bases fitting TRBD2. The CDR3 length is 16 residues. Trimming took 6 bases from V and 1 from J; bases not matched to a gene: 1.

The V gene is TRBV6-1, the J gene TRBJ2-2, with 10 bases that match TRBD2. The germline V gene encodes CDR1 MNHNS and CDR2 SASEGT. The CDR3 contains 17 residues. Trimming took 6 bases from V and 4 from J; bases not matched to a gene: 11. CDR3 DNA sequence: TGTGCCAGCAGCCTAGAAAGACTAGCGGGTTTCACCGGGGAGCTGTTTTTT. This encodes CASSLERLAGFTGELFF.

This clonotype was seen a few times. The rearrangement links TRBV14 to TRBJ1-5; weak D call: TRBD1 (6 bases). The V end lost 0 bases, the J end lost 4 bases, and 19 bases lay between the germline ends. Germline V lookup: CDR1 SGHDN, CDR2 FVKESK. The CDR3 totals 18 residues. The CDR3 region has the DNA TGTGCCAGCAGCCAAGAGTTCACAGGGATGGTAGCGAATCAGCCCCAGCATTTT. Its protein product is CASSQEFTGMVANQPQHF. Looking up the rest from reference TRBV14 and TRBJ1-5 gives the full variable domain: EAGVTQFPSHSVIEKGQTVTLRCDPISGHDNLYWYRRVMGKEIKFLLHFVKESKQDESGMPNNRFLAERTGGTYSTLKVQPAELEDSGVYFCASSQEFTGMVANQPQHFGDGTRLSIL.

This clonotype was picked up a small number of times. V and J are TRBV5-1 and TRBJ2-3; D gene uncertain. Germline assignment: CDR1 SGHRS and CDR2 YFSETQ. Trimming pared 2 bases from V and 6 bases from J, leaving 10 bases between. The CDR3 runs to 13 residues. CDR3 residues: CASSFGNGDTQYF. CDR3 nucleotides: TGCGCCAGCAGCTTCGGAAACGGGGATACGCAGTATTTT. The whole variable domain, filled in from reference TRBV5-1 and TRBJ2-3, reads KAGVTQTPRYLIKTRGQQVTLSCSPISGHRSVSWYQQTPGQGLQFLFEYFSETQRNKGNFPGRFSGRQFSNSRSEMNVSTLELGDSALYLCASSFGNGDTQYFGPGTRLTVL.

The chain recombines TRBV12-3 or TRBV12-4 with TRBJ2-2; D is unclear. The CDR3 has 17 residues. The V end was cut by 3 bases, the J end by 7 bases, with 21 bases between. This chain's CDR3 is CASSFGSGGAYRGELFF. DNA of the CDR3: TGTGCCAGCAGTTTTGGGTCGGGCGGAGCCTACCGCGGGGAGCTGTTTTTT.

J is TRBJ2-7 and V is TRBV5-1; 14 positions agree with TRBD2. Unmatched junction bases numbered 3, after V lost 6 bases and J lost 4 bases. CDR3 size: 14 residues. Per germline, CDR1 SGHRS and CDR2 YFSETQ. The CDR3 sequence is CASTGLAGGYEQYF. CDR3 nucleotides: TGCGCCAGCACTGGACTAGCGGGAGGTTACGAGCAGTACTTC.

This clonotype has a handful of counts. The V gene is TRBV5-1, the J gene TRBJ2-1; 13 nucleotides line up with TRBD2. V lost 0 bases, J lost 4 bases, and 13 bases stayed unmatched. The germline CDR1 and CDR2 sequences are SGHRS and YFSETQ. The CDR3 covers 20 residues. CDR3 region: CASSLGASRPGLAGYNEQFF. The CDR3 bases are TGCGCCAGCAGCTTGGGGGCGAGCAGACCGGGACTAGCGGGGTACAATGAGCAGTTCTTC.